A single sample is the source of the 10 T cell receptor beta chains below, sequenced in a study of T-cell reconstitution after alpha-beta-depleted transplantation in children. Unique molecular identifiers were built into the TCRbeta library. One entry per CDR3 protein results from TCRdb running MiXCR on the PCR reads. Among some 640,000 distinct CDR3 sequences listed, around a sixth were seen once. Sequenced material: PBMCs from the stem cell graft donor, taken from the stem cell graft. The receptors were sampled from a human donor who donated a stem cell graft to a child with acute myeloid leukemia.

A word on this clonotype: As the CDR3 is not closed by the conserved phenylalanine or tryptophan, this likely results from a read error. The chain couples TRBV5-1 to TRBJ1-2; D possibly corresponds to TRBD1 (6 bases). Deletions cut 2 bases from V and 5 bases from J, with 7 bases between. Germline CDR1 SGHRS, CDR2 YFSETQ. The CDR3 consists of 12 residues. The CDR3 reads CASSLQGYGYTI. CDR3 nucleotide sequence: TGCGCCAGCAGCTTACAGGGATATGGCTACACCATC.

This clonotype was counted only a few times. This chain joins TRBV5-1 and TRBJ2-1, with D perhaps TRBD1 or TRBD2 (5 bases each). From germline, CDR1 is SGHRS and CDR2 YFSETQ. This CDR3 is built from 15 residues. V lost 5 bases, J lost 1 base, and 13 bases lay in between. The CDR3 spells CASRERGESYNEQFF. The CDR3 DNA reads TGCGCCAGCAGAGAGAGGGGCGAATCCTACAATGAGCAGTTCTTC.

This clonotype was counted at least ten times. The chain combines TRBV29-1 with TRBJ2-5; D gene uncertain. CDR3 length: 12 amino acids. Germline V gives CDR1 SQVTM, CDR2 ANQGSEA. V was cut by 4 bases and J by 1 base, with 7 bases left in between. The CDR3 loop reads CSVGGAQETQYF. CDR3 coding DNA: TGCAGCGTTGGAGGAGCCCAAGAGACCCAGTACTTC.

This clonotype appeared many times. This chain joins TRBV20-1 and TRBJ2-7; 8 positions match TRBD1. The CDR3 runs 13 residues. Germline CDR1 reads DFQATT; CDR2 reads SNEGSKA (reference sequence). V was clipped by 6 bases and J by 6 bases; unmatched bases: 10. The CDR3 DNA reads TGCAGTGCCCGACAGGGGAGAGCCCTCGAGCAGTACGTC. As protein: CSARQGRALEQYV.

Ten or more counts support this clonotype. This sequence joins TRBV20-1 and TRBJ2-5; weak D call: TRBD1 (6 bases). There are 13 residues in the CDR3. V lost 2 bases, J lost 10 bases, and 17 bases lay in between. CDR1 is DFQATT and CDR2 is SNEGSKA in the germline V gene (reference sequence). The CDR3 spells CSARNAGTRVQYF. CDR3 DNA: TGCAGTGCTAGAAATGCCGGGACAAGGGTCCAGTACTTC.

The chain carries TRBV4-3 and TRBJ1-1; no clear D gene. Germline assignment: CDR1 LGHNA and CDR2 YSLEER. V lost 1 base, J lost 6 bases, and 15 bases lay in between. The CDR3 is made up of 15 amino acids. CDR3: CASSQAGVGAPEAFF. CDR3 nucleotides: TGCGCCAGCAGCCAAGCTGGGGTCGGTGCACCTGAAGCTTTCTTT.

The gene calls are TRBV21-1 and TRBJ2-2. TRBV21-1 is labeled a pseudogene. This CDR3 is 9 amino acids long. The CDR3 sequence: CASNGELFF. In DNA, the CDR3 is TGTGCCAGTAACGGGGAGCTGTTTTTT.

This clonotype has only a few counts. The chain links TRBV7-2 to TRBJ2-7; 11 bases fit TRBD2. This CDR3 region has 15 residues. Germline V gene lookup returns CDR1 SGHTA and CDR2 FQGNSA. J gave up 3 bases and V 6 bases, and 7 bases lay outside the gene matches. As DNA, the CDR3 is TGTGCCAGCAGTCGGCTAGCGGGGGGATTCTACGAGCAGTACGTC. It specifies CASSRLAGGFYEQYV.

This clonotype was seen only a few times. The J gene is TRBJ1-1, the V gene TRBV20-1; a weak D match, TRBD1 (5 bases). Germline CDR1 DFQATT, CDR2 SNEGSKA (reference sequence). With 3 bases removed from V and 5 bases from J, the gap between germline ends came to 22 bases. The CDR3 covers 16 residues. The CDR3 nucleotides are TGCAGTGCTAGTACCCCTAGGTCAGGGTTCGGGACTGAAGCTTTCTTT. Its protein product is CSASTPRSGFGTEAFF.

There are many counts of this clonotype. The V call is TRBV6-5, the J call TRBJ2-4; D not resolved. The germline V and J ends were trimmed by 0 bases and 0 bases, with 6 bases remaining between them. The CDR3 is 15 amino acids. The V gene's germline CDR1 is MNHEY and CDR2 SVGAGI. As DNA, the CDR3 is TGTGCCAGCAGTTACTCGGAACTAGCCAAAAACATTCAGTACTTC. Amino acids: CASSYSELAKNIQYF.